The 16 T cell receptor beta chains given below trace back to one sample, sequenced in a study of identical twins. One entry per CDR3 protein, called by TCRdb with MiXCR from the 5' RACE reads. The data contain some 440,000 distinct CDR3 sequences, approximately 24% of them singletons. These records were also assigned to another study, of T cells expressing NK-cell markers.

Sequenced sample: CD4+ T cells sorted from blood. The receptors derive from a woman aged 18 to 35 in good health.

The CDR3 protein is CASSLSYLLAGYNEQFF. CDR3 nucleotide sequence: TGTGCCAGCAGCCTTTCTTATCTTCTAGCGGGGTACAATGAGCAGTTCTTC. The rearrangement links TRBV3-1 to TRBJ2-1; 9 positions match TRBD2. Per germline, CDR1 LGHDT and CDR2 YNNKEL (reference sequence). V lost 4 bases, J lost 4 bases, and 11 bases stayed unmatched. The CDR3 extends over 17 amino acids.

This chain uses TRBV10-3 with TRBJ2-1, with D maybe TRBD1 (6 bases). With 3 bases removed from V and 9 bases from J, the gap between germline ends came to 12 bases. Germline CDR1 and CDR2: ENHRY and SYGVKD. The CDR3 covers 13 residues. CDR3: CAISDQQGGEQFF. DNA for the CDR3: TGTGCCATCAGTGACCAACAGGGCGGTGAGCAGTTCTTC.

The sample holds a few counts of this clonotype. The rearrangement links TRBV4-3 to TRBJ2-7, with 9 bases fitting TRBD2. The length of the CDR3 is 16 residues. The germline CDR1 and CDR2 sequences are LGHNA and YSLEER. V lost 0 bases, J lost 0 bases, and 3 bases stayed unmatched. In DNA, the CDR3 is TGCGCCAGCAGCCAAGACACTAGCGGGTTCTCCTACGAGCAGTACTTC. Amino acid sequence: CASSQDTSGFSYEQYF.

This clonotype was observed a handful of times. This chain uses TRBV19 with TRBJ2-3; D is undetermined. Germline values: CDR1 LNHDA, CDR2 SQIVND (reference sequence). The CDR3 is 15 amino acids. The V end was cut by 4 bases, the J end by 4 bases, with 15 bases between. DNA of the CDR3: TGTGCCAGTAGTAACGCGGAAATCCGGGCAGATACGCAGTATTTT. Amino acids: CASSNAEIRADTQYF. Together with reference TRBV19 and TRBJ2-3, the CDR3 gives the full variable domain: DGGITQSPKYLFRKEGQNVTLSCEQNLNHDAMYWYRQDPGQGLRLIYYSQIVNDFQKGDIAEGYSVSREKKESFPLTVTSAQKNPTAFYLCASSNAEIRADTQYFGPGTRLTVL.

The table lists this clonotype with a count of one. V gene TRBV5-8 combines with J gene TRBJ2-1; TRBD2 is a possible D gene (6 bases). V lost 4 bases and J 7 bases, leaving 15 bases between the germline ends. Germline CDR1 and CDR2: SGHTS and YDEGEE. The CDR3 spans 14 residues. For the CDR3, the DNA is TGTGCCAGCAGCCCTGGGGGGAGTAGAAATGAGCAGTTCTTC. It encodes CASSPGGSRNEQFF.

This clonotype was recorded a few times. CDR3 protein: CASSHLLAGVLETQYF. The CDR3 DNA reads TGTGCCAGCAGCCACTTACTAGCGGGGGTGCTAGAGACCCAGTACTTC. The chain carries TRBV3-1 and TRBJ2-5; 11 positions agree with TRBD2. The V gene's germline CDR1 is LGHDT and CDR2 YNNKEL (reference sequence). V shed 3 bases and J 4 bases; nucleotides not matched to a gene: 7. This CDR3 has 16 amino acids.

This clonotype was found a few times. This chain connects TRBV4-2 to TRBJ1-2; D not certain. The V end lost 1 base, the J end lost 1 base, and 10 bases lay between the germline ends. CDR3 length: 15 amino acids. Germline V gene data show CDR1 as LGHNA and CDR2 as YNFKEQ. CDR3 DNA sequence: TGTGCCAGCAGCCAAGTCCTGCCCAGTAACTATGGCTACACCTTC. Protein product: CASSQVLPSNYGYTF.

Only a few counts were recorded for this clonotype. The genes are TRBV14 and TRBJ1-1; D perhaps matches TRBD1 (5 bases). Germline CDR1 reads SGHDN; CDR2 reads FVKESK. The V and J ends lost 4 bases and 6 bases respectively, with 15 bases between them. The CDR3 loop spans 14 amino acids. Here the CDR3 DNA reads TGTGCCAGCAGCCCGCTGTCGGGGCAGGCTGAAGCTTTCTTT. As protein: CASSPLSGQAEAFF.

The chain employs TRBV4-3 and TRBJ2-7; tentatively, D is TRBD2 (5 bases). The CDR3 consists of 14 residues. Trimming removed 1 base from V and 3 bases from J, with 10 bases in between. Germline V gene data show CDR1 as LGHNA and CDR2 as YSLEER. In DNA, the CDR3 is TGCGCCAGCAGCCAAGTGGGTCGGGGCTACGAGCAGTACTTC. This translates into CASSQVGRGYEQYF.

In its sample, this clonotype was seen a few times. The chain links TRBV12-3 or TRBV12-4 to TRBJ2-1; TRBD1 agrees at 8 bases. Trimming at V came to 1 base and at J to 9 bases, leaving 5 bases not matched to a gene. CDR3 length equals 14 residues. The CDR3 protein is CASSLEQGGSEQFF. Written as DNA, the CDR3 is TGTGCCAGCAGTTTAGAACAGGGGGGTAGTGAGCAGTTCTTC.

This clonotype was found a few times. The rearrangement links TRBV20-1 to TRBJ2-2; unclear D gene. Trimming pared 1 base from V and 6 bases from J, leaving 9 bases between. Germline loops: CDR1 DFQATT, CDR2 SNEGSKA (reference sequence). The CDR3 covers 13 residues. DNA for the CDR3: TGCAGTGCTAGAGGCAAGGCTCCCGGGGAGCTGTTTTTT. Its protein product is CSARGKAPGELFF.

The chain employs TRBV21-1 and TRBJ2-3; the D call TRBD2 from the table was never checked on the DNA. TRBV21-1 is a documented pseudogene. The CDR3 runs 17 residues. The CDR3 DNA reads TGTGCCAGCAGCAAAGGGAGGGGACTAGCGGGCACAGATACGCAGTATTTT. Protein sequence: CASSKGRGLAGTDTQYF.

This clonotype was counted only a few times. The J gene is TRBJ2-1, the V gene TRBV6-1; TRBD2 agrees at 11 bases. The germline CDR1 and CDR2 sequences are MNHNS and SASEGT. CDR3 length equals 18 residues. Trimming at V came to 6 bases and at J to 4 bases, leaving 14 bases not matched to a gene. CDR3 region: CASSKWGRGLAGYNEQFF. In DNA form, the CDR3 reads TGTGCCAGCAGCAAGTGGGGTAGAGGACTAGCGGGTTACAATGAGCAGTTCTTC.

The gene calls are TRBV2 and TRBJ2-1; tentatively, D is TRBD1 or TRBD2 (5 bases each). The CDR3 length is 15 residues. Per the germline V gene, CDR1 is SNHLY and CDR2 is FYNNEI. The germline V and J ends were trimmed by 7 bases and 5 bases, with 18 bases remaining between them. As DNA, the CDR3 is TGTGCCAGCAATTCCTGGGACCGTAGGAACAATGAGCAGTTCTTC. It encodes CASNSWDRRNNEQFF.

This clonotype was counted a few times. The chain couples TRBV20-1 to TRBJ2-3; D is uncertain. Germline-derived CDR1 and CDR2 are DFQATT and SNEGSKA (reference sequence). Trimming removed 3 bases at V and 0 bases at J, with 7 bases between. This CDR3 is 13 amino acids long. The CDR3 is CSASRRSTDTQYF. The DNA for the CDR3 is TGCAGTGCTAGTAGGAGAAGCACAGATACGCAGTATTTT.

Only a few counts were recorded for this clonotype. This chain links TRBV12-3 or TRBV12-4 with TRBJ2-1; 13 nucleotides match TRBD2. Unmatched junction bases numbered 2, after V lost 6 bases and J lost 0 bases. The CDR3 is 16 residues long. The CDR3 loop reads CASSGLAGASYNEQFF. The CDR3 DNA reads TGTGCCAGCAGCGGACTAGCGGGGGCCTCCTACAATGAGCAGTTCTTC.